A selection of T cell receptor beta chains follows, all from one sample in a study of shared clonotypes between healthy human individuals. Some clones are missing from TCRdb's copy, which holds only in-frame ones; the method was immunoSEQ multiplex PCR. The data contain about 980,000 clones, approximately 76% of them singletons. The sample was memory CD4+ T cells sorted from blood. The receptors come from a man younger than 35 in good health. The CDR3 runs from the conserved cysteine through the conserved F or W. A D gene is named only where the DNA matches it firmly. Clone size is stated in some rows and not others, as once, few, many or a class when expanded.

j_call clone_size v_call d_call cdr3_aa
TRBJ1-6 NA TRBV28 NA CASRSNSYNSPLHF
TRBJ1-6 few TRBV19 NA CASSTTGSYNSPLHF
TRBJ1-5 NA TRBV21-1 NA CASSKSGGLRWDQPQHF
TRBJ1-1 NA TRBV27 TRBD1 CASSSRRTGANTEAFF
TRBJ2-7 few TRBV6-5 NA CASIEGNSYEQYF
TRBJ1-1 few TRBV6-1 NA CASFHVPGGTEAFF
TRBJ1-2 NA TRBV27 NA CASSLSTSYRARDGYTF
TRBJ1-6 NA TRBV15 NA CATSSRVTASPLHF
TRBJ1-4 NA TRBV2 TRBD1 CASSPGTDSEKLFF
TRBJ1-4 NA TRBV5-1 NA CASSLTHTANEKLFF
TRBJ2-3 once TRBV9 TRBD2 CASSVDRAGGTDTQYF
TRBJ1-3 NA TRBV2 NA CASSENQQILGNTIYF
TRBJ1-1 NA TRBV9 NA CASSVGQLNTEAFF
TRBJ2-7 NA TRBV7-2 NA CASSPQAPYEQYF
TRBJ1-1 NA TRBV7-9 NA CASSARDRDTEAFF
TRBJ1-1 NA TRBV10-3 TRBD1 CAIRGQGARTEAFF
TRBJ2-1 NA TRBV4-3 NA CASSHTLGTDSNEQFF
TRBJ2-3 few TRBV7-9 TRBD1 CASTDRVSTDTQYF
TRBJ1-1 NA TRBV6-5 NA CASSYPGPAFF
TRBJ2-3 once TRBV11-2 NA CASSHRGQITDTQYF
TRBJ2-1 NA TRBV15 TRBD2 CATTKASGTMNEQFF
TRBJ1-1 NA TRBV28 NA CASSARRLNTEAFF
TRBJ2-3 NA TRBV11-3 TRBD2 CASSLTSGMVQYF
TRBJ2-2 NA TRBV4-3 NA CASRSSKGLDTGELFF
TRBJ2-7 NA TRBV5-1 TRBD1 CASSSTPAGTGEYEQYF
TRBJ2-7 NA TRBV30 NA CALRPQARGEQYF
TRBJ2-7 once TRBV19 NA CASSSEGGSYEQYF
TRBJ1-5 NA TRBV7-2 NA CASSPRGGSQPQHF
TRBJ1-2 NA TRBV6-6 TRBD1 CASSRTGLDYGYTF
TRBJ1-1 NA TRBV11-1 NA CASSLGLLGTEAFF
TRBJ1-3 few TRBV5-4 NA CASSSGVPSSGNTIYF
TRBJ2-1 few TRBV2 NA CASRDNLYNEQFF
TRBJ2-7 NA TRBV2 NA CASNSLLGGYF
TRBJ2-5 NA TRBV9 NA CASSVGGLEETQYF
TRBJ1-5 NA TRBV6-1 NA CASSEAPRLINQPQHF
TRBJ2-3 NA TRBV28 TRBD1 CASSPRRRTGGGDTQYF
TRBJ1-5 few TRBV7-8 TRBD1 CASSLVGTALNQPQHF
TRBJ2-6 few TRBV18 TRBD1 CASSPPGQFVSGANVLTF
TRBJ2-7 NA TRBV5-1 TRBD1 CASSRLGTGNYEQYF
TRBJ2-1 NA TRBV15 NA CATSRSVQFHEQFF
TRBJ2-5 NA TRBV19 NA CASSMSPPKQETQYF
TRBJ2-1 once TRBV27 NA CASTRLGADYNEQFF
TRBJ2-7 once TRBV11-2 NA CASELEGGVSYEQYF
TRBJ2-3 NA TRBV6-5 TRBD1 CASSPDRGDTQYF
TRBJ2-1 few TRBV18 TRBD2 CASSELLAGEQFF
TRBJ2-5 NA TRBV5-1 NA CASSPLGRGYQETQYF
TRBJ2-3 NA TRBV6-5 NA CASRRDRTDTQYF